This is a list of T cell receptor beta chains from one sample in a study of beta chain features in type 1 diabetes. TCRdb's copy holds only in-frame clones and misses some; the assay was immunoSEQ multiplex PCR. The sample lists more than 550,000 clones, around 15% occurring once. Sequencing was done on a sample of naive CD4+ T cells from blood. Receptor source: a man aged 18 to 29 with type 1 diabetes. The CDR3 runs from the conserved cysteine through the conserved F or W. A D gene is named only where the DNA matches it firmly. Size tells how often a clone was seen (once, few, many) or the class of an expanded clone, and some rows leave it out.

J gene: TRBJ1-4
clone size: few
V gene: TRBV28
D gene: .
CDR3 DNA: TGTGCCAGCAGTTTATTGGGGGAAAAACTGTTTTTT
CDR3 protein: CASSLLGEKLFF

J gene: TRBJ1-2
clone size: few
V gene: TRBV29-1
D gene: TRBD1
CDR3 DNA: TGCAGCGTTGAAGACCCCCCCGTGACAGGGGCCCATAACTATGGCTACACCTTC
CDR3 protein: CSVEDPPVTGAHNYGYTF

J gene: TRBJ2-2
clone size: .
V gene: TRBV9
D gene: TRBD2
CDR3 DNA: TGTGCCAGCAGCGTAGGATTGCGGGAGTACACCGGGGAGCTGTTTTTT
CDR3 protein: CASSVGLREYTGELFF

J gene: TRBJ2-1
clone size: few
V gene: TRBV4-2
D gene: TRBD2
CDR3 DNA: TGTGCCAGCAGCCAAGATAGAGCTAGCGGTTACAATGAGCAGTTCTTC
CDR3 protein: CASSQDRASGYNEQFF

J gene: TRBJ2-1
clone size: .
V gene: TRBV7-6
D gene: .
CDR3 DNA: TGTGCCAGCAGCTCTTCGGGCGGCGATGAGCAGTTCTTC
CDR3 protein: CASSSSGGDEQFF

J gene: TRBJ1-5
clone size: .
V gene: TRBV7-2
D gene: TRBD1
CDR3 DNA: TGTGCCAGCAGCTTAGTCGGACAGGACAATCAGCCCCAGCATTTT
CDR3 protein: CASSLVGQDNQPQHF

J gene: TRBJ2-1
clone size: few
V gene: TRBV7-9
D gene: .
CDR3 DNA: TGTGCCAGCAGCCTGATGACTACAATAGACCCTAATGAGCAGTTCTTC
CDR3 protein: CASSLMTTIDPNEQFF

J gene: TRBJ2-1
clone size: .
V gene: TRBV30
D gene: TRBD2
CDR3 DNA: TGTGCCTGGAGCGGGGGTAGCGGGAGTTTCAATGAGCAGTTCTTC
CDR3 protein: CAWSGGSGSFNEQFF

J gene: TRBJ2-6
clone size: few
V gene: TRBV28
D gene: .
CDR3 DNA: TGTGCCAGCAGTTTTCTCTCCGGAAACGTCCTGACTTTC
CDR3 protein: CASSFLSGNVLTF

J gene: TRBJ2-1
clone size: .
V gene: TRBV4-1
D gene: TRBD2
CDR3 DNA: TGCGCCAGCAGCCTACTAGCGGGAGGCTCCTACAATGAGCAGTTCTTC
CDR3 protein: CASSLLAGGSYNEQFF

J gene: TRBJ2-1
clone size: .
V gene: TRBV7-3
D gene: TRBD2
CDR3 DNA: TGTGCCAGCAGCTTGGGACTACACAAAAACAATGAGCAGTTCTTC
CDR3 protein: CASSLGLHKNNEQFF

J gene: TRBJ1-5
clone size: few
V gene: TRBV28
D gene: .
CDR3 DNA: TGTGCCAGCAGTTTAAAACGGGGTCAGCCCCAGCATTTT
CDR3 protein: CASSLKRGQPQHF

J gene: TRBJ2-7
clone size: few
V gene: TRBV28
D gene: .
CDR3 DNA: TGTGCCAGCAATGCACAGGAGGAGCGGGTCTACGAGCAGTACTTC
CDR3 protein: CASNAQEERVYEQYF

J gene: TRBJ2-7
clone size: few
V gene: TRBV30
D gene: TRBD1
CDR3 DNA: TGTGCCTGGAGCTGGACAGGGGGGTACTCCTACGAGCAGTACTTC
CDR3 protein: CAWSWTGGYSYEQYF

J gene: TRBJ2-1
clone size: few
V gene: TRBV25-1
D gene: TRBD2
CDR3 DNA: TGTGCCAGCAGTGAATATATTCCTAGCGGGAGTAATGAGCAGTTCTTC
CDR3 protein: CASSEYIPSGSNEQFF

J gene: TRBJ2-7
clone size: few
V gene: TRBV10-1
D gene: TRBD1
CDR3 DNA: TGCGCCAGCAGTGATCCCGGGACAGGGAACGACGAGCAGTACTTC
CDR3 protein: CASSDPGTGNDEQYF

J gene: TRBJ1-3
clone size: .
V gene: TRBV30
D gene: .
CDR3 DNA: TGTGCCTGGAGAGGGGGTGGGGTCCCTGGAAACACCATATATTTT
CDR3 protein: CAWRGGGVPGNTIYF

J gene: TRBJ2-7
clone size: .
V gene: TRBV7-6
D gene: .
CDR3 DNA: TGTGCCAGCAGCCGAGAATCCTACGAGCAGTACTTC
CDR3 protein: CASSRESYEQYF

J gene: TRBJ1-5
clone size: few
V gene: TRBV7-8
D gene: .
CDR3 DNA: TGTGCCAGCAGCTTTTCCTCAGGGTACCAAGCCCAGCATTTT
CDR3 protein: CASSFSSGYQAQHF

J gene: TRBJ1-6
clone size: .
V gene: TRBV4-1
D gene: .
CDR3 DNA: TGCGCCAGCAGCCGAGAGAATGACAGAGGGGATTCACCCCTCCACTTT
CDR3 protein: CASSRENDRGDSPLHF

J gene: TRBJ2-7
clone size: once
V gene: TRBV7-7
D gene: TRBD2
CDR3 DNA: TGTGCTAGCAGCTTAGACGCTAGCGGGATCCCCTCCTACGAGCAGTACTTC
CDR3 protein: CASSLDASGIPSYEQYF

J gene: TRBJ2-7
clone size: few
V gene: TRBV30
D gene: .
CDR3 DNA: TGTGCCTGGAACCCGGGGCCGGAAAGCTCCTACGAGCAGTACTTC
CDR3 protein: CAWNPGPESSYEQYF

J gene: TRBJ2-3
clone size: .
V gene: TRBV5-1
D gene: .
CDR3 DNA: TGCGCCAGCTCAAAGGTGGTGACAGATACGCAGTATTTT
CDR3 protein: CASSKVVTDTQYF

J gene: TRBJ2-3
clone size: .
V gene: TRBV9
D gene: TRBD2
CDR3 DNA: TGTGCCAGCAGCTTTAGACTAGGACTAGGGGATACGCAGTATTTT
CDR3 protein: CASSFRLGLGDTQYF

J gene: TRBJ2-5
clone size: few
V gene: TRBV9
D gene: .
CDR3 DNA: TGTGCCAGCACCCTAGGGAGAGGGGCGACAAAAGAGACCCAGTACTTC
CDR3 protein: CASTLGRGATKETQYF

J gene: TRBJ2-3
clone size: .
V gene: TRBV7-9
D gene: .
CDR3 DNA: TGTGCCAGCAGCTTAGCGGGCACGACAGATACGCAGTATTTT
CDR3 protein: CASSLAGTTDTQYF

J gene: TRBJ1-4
clone size: .
V gene: TRBV5-1
D gene: TRBD1
CDR3 DNA: TGCGCCAGCAGCTTGCAGGGGGCTAATGAAAAACTGTTTTTT
CDR3 protein: CASSLQGANEKLFF

J gene: TRBJ1-3
clone size: few
V gene: TRBV30
D gene: .
CDR3 DNA: TGTGCCTGGAGTGTAGTCGTGGGGAACACCATATATTTT
CDR3 protein: CAWSVVVGNTIYF

J gene: TRBJ2-5
clone size: few
V gene: TRBV15
D gene: .
CDR3 DNA: TGTGCCACCACCCTAGAACCCCAAGAGACCCAGTACTTC
CDR3 protein: CATTLEPQETQYF

J gene: TRBJ2-6
clone size: few
V gene: TRBV4-3
D gene: .
CDR3 DNA: TGCGCCAGCAGCCAAGATCCGCGCGCCTCTGGGGCCAACGTCCTGACTTTC
CDR3 protein: CASSQDPRASGANVLTF

J gene: TRBJ2-1
clone size: few
V gene: TRBV12-2
D gene: .
CDR3 DNA: TGTGCAAGTCGCTGCCGGGACTCTGGTGATAATGAGCAGTTCTTC
CDR3 protein: CASRCRDSGDNEQFF

J gene: TRBJ1-1
clone size: .
V gene: TRBV5-1
D gene: TRBD1
CDR3 DNA: TGCGCCAGCAGCAGCGGACCCCGACAGGGACGAGGCACTGAAGCTTTCTTT
CDR3 protein: CASSSGPRQGRGTEAFF

J gene: TRBJ2-7
clone size: few
V gene: TRBV10-3
D gene: .
CDR3 DNA: TGTGCCATCAGTGCCATCCTCGAGGGGAAGCAGTACTTC
CDR3 protein: CAISAILEGKQYF

J gene: TRBJ1-5
clone size: few
V gene: TRBV30
D gene: TRBD1
CDR3 DNA: TGTGCCTGGAGTGTAAAGGGGGCAATCAATCAGCCCCAGCATTTT
CDR3 protein: CAWSVKGAINQPQHF

J gene: TRBJ1-4
clone size: few
V gene: TRBV7-9
D gene: .
CDR3 DNA: TGTGCCAGCAGTTTCACAGGGCTTGCAACTAATGAAAAACTGTTTTTT
CDR3 protein: CASSFTGLATNEKLFF

J gene: TRBJ2-3
clone size: .
V gene: TRBV18
D gene: TRBD1
CDR3 DNA: TGTGCCAGCTCCTCATGGACAGGGGGCACAGATACGCAGTATTTT
CDR3 protein: CASSSWTGGTDTQYF

J gene: TRBJ1-2
clone size: .
V gene: TRBV5-1
D gene: TRBD1
CDR3 DNA: TGCGCCAGCAGCACGCAGGGGGCCGGCTATGGCTACACCTTC
CDR3 protein: CASSTQGAGYGYTF

J gene: TRBJ2-3
clone size: .
V gene: TRBV2
D gene: TRBD2
CDR3 DNA: TGTGCCACCGGACTAGCGGGCTTCACAGATACGCAGTATTTT
CDR3 protein: CATGLAGFTDTQYF

J gene: TRBJ1-4
clone size: .
V gene: TRBV30
D gene: .
CDR3 DNA: TGTGCCTGGAGTGTAATGGGGCGCGCGGGTGAAAAACTGTTTTTT
CDR3 protein: CAWSVMGRAGEKLFF

J gene: TRBJ2-5
clone size: .
V gene: TRBV5-6
D gene: TRBD2
CDR3 DNA: TGTGCCAGCAGCTTGAGGGGACTAGCGGTCGAGACCCAGTACTTC
CDR3 protein: CASSLRGLAVETQYF

J gene: TRBJ2-3
clone size: few
V gene: TRBV27
D gene: .
CDR3 DNA: TGTGCCAGCAGTTTCCTTGAAGCGCTCACAGATACGCAGTATTTT
CDR3 protein: CASSFLEALTDTQYF

J gene: TRBJ1-5
clone size: few
V gene: TRBV4-1
D gene: .
CDR3 DNA: TGCGCCAGCAGCCTTCCACCACCCGGAGGGGGGAGCAATCAGCCCCAGCATTTT
CDR3 protein: CASSLPPPGGGSNQPQHF

J gene: TRBJ2-7
clone size: .
V gene: TRBV6-5
D gene: TRBD2
CDR3 DNA: TGTGCCAGCAGTTACTCAGGGACTAGGGCATCCTACGAGCAGTACTTC
CDR3 protein: CASSYSGTRASYEQYF

J gene: TRBJ1-4
clone size: .
V gene: TRBV29-1
D gene: .
CDR3 DNA: TGCAGCGTTGCCGGCTGGGCACCCTTTAATGAAAAACTGTTTTTT
CDR3 protein: CSVAGWAPFNEKLFF

J gene: TRBJ1-2
clone size: .
V gene: TRBV5-1
D gene: TRBD1
CDR3 DNA: TGCGCCAGCAGCTGGGACCGGGACAGGGGGAACTATGGCTACACCTTC
CDR3 protein: CASSWDRDRGNYGYTF

J gene: TRBJ2-3
clone size: .
V gene: TRBV7-2
D gene: .
CDR3 DNA: TGTGCCAGCAGCCACAGGGAATTGGGCACAGATACGCAGTATTTT
CDR3 protein: CASSHRELGTDTQYF

J gene: TRBJ2-1
clone size: few
V gene: TRBV29-1
D gene: TRBD1
CDR3 DNA: TGCAGCGTGCAGGGGGCCCTCTACAATGAGCAGTTCTTC
CDR3 protein: CSVQGALYNEQFF

J gene: TRBJ1-1
clone size: .
V gene: TRBV9
D gene: .
CDR3 DNA: TGTGCCAGCAGCGTAGTCAATAACAATGAAGCTTTCTTT
CDR3 protein: CASSVVNNNEAFF

J gene: TRBJ1-2
clone size: .
V gene: TRBV6-6
D gene: .
CDR3 DNA: TGTGCCAGCAGCGCAGGGGCGCGGTCCTATGGCTACACCTTC
CDR3 protein: CASSAGARSYGYTF

J gene: TRBJ1-5
clone size: few
V gene: TRBV2
D gene: .
CDR3 DNA: TGTGCCAGCCAGATCGGGCCCCTCAATCAGCCCCAGCATTTT
CDR3 protein: CASQIGPLNQPQHF

J gene: TRBJ1-2
clone size: few
V gene: TRBV9
D gene: TRBD1
CDR3 DNA: TGTGCCAGCAGCCCCGACAGGGTGTCCTATGGCTACACCTTC
CDR3 protein: CASSPDRVSYGYTF

J gene: TRBJ2-1
clone size: .
V gene: TRBV19
D gene: .
CDR3 DNA: TGTGCCAGTGAGCTAGGGCAGAGGTTCTTC
CDR3 protein: CASELGQRFF